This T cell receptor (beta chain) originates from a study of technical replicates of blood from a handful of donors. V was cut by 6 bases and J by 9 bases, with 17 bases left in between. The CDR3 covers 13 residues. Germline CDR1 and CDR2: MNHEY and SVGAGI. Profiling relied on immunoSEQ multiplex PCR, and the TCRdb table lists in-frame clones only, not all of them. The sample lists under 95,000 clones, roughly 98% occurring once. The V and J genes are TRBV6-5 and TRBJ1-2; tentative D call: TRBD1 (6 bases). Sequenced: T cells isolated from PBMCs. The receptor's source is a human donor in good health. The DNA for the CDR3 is TGTGCCAGCAGCTCGACAGGTTCTTTACGCTACACCTTC. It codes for CASSSTGSLRYTF.